The present entry profiles one T cell receptor (beta chain) with its context. Its antigen is not known. CDR3 length equals 12 residues. V lost 3 bases to trimming and J lost 4 bases, with 4 bases between them. CDR1 and CDR2 from the germline V gene are MGHRA and YSYEKL. The data originate from a study of T cell responses to AZD1222 COVID-19 vaccine. Overall study: Recipients boosted at about 4 weeks or about 12 weeks are pooled.

The study, taken as a whole, reports: Repertoire sampling occurred only after the peak T cell response.

Sequencing used immunoSEQ multiplex PCR; TCRdb keeps in-frame clones, though not all of them. This sample has some 86,000 clones, with around 90% found just once. Sequenced here: peripheral blood, sampled on day 0 of AZD1222 vaccination. The source of this sequence is an adult in good health. The chain has TRBV4-1 and TRBJ2-1, with D hard to call. The CDR3 DNA is TGCGCCAGCAGCCATGAGTACAATGAGCAGTTCTTC. It is translated as CASSHEYNEQFF.